A selection of T cell receptor beta chains follows, all from one sample in a study of T cells expressing NK-cell markers. TCRdb processed the 5' RACE reads again and assigns one entry to each CDR3 protein, with no DNA. Its clone listing holds hundreds of thousands of distinct CDR3 sequences. Sample: blood T cells: a sorted CD56 or NKG2C T cell subset, CD4+ or CD8+ T cells, or bulk PBMC T cells (not recorded which). All receptors derive from a woman aged 18-70 years in good health. The CDR3 runs from the conserved cysteine through the conserved F or W.

CDR3	V	J
CASTRGVGARNTEAFF	TRBV7-2	TRBJ1-1
CASSQLTGVSSPLHF	TRBV28	TRBJ1-6
CASRADAKNMQYF	TRBV2	TRBJ2-4
CASSFDNSPLHF	TRBV12-3/TRBV12-4	TRBJ1-6
CSARDLTADPYEQYF	TRBV20-1	TRBJ2-7
CSVGYGGEKLFF	TRBV29-1	TRBJ1-4
CASSYGTGLSSYNEQFF	TRBV7-2	TRBJ2-1
CASSIGLLETQYF	TRBV19	TRBJ2-5
CASSFPQGNYGYTF	TRBV12-3/TRBV12-4	TRBJ1-2
CASRESRADVMETQYF	TRBV2	TRBJ2-5
CASSLFQVTDTQYF	TRBV5-1	TRBJ2-3
CASSPRPGGSYEQYF	TRBV6-1	TRBJ2-7
CASREVWTSGGASDTQYF	TRBV12-3/TRBV12-4	TRBJ2-3
CASSVGSARTGELFF	TRBV9	TRBJ2-2
CSSSGTSSYEQYF	TRBV20-1	TRBJ2-7
CASSTASGRDEQYF	TRBV5-1	TRBJ2-7
CAISETGLRGNNEQFF	TRBV10-3	TRBJ2-1
CASSPPGQELTGELFF	TRBV12-3/TRBV12-4	TRBJ2-2
CASNPGWLVQAGELFF	TRBV28	TRBJ2-2
CASSPPSNEQYF	TRBV7-2	TRBJ2-7
CSASGLTGVGEQYF	TRBV29-1	TRBJ2-7
CASSNWETRRDEQYF	TRBV21-1	TRBJ2-7
CASSPGVRLLAKNIQYF	TRBV5-6	TRBJ2-4
CSASRQTYEQYF	TRBV20-1	TRBJ2-7
CASSGYRGMHTEAFF	TRBV25-1	TRBJ1-1
CASSPEGRNNQPQHF	TRBV11-2	TRBJ1-5
CSARAAEGIRSYNEQFF	TRBV20-1	TRBJ2-1
CASSLGPPETYEQYF	TRBV7-2	TRBJ2-7
CASSLEGDSYNEQFF	TRBV7-2	TRBJ2-1
CASSQTDQGGRAYEQYF	TRBV4-3	TRBJ2-7
CASSQPGTASYEQYF	TRBV28	TRBJ2-7
CASSTGAYEQYF	TRBV28	TRBJ2-7
CASSSRGVADSPLHF	TRBV11-2	TRBJ1-6
CSATGSTTDTQYF	TRBV20-1	TRBJ2-3
CASRGSGTYNEQFF	TRBV5-1	TRBJ2-1
CSAREGRSQETQYF	TRBV20-1	TRBJ2-5
CASSSRGGPRDEKLFF	TRBV28	TRBJ1-4
CAAGGPNNEQFF	TRBV5-1	TRBJ2-1
CASSQGPGLNTEAFF	TRBV4-3	TRBJ1-1
CSARDSGPTEKLFF	TRBV20-1	TRBJ1-4
CASSSRGGLYEQYF	TRBV28	TRBJ2-7
CSARETADRPQHF	TRBV20-1	TRBJ1-5
CASSLAEGPSSVEQFF	TRBV7-8	TRBJ2-1
CATSGQGSYEQYF	TRBV24-1	TRBJ2-7
CASSQRTGGREKLFF	TRBV14	TRBJ1-4
CSVDGQGRNYEQYF	TRBV29-1	TRBJ2-7
CASRRQGVLTGELFF	TRBV12-3/TRBV12-4	TRBJ2-2
CASSTRTSGGTSTDTQYF	TRBV5-5	TRBJ2-3
CASTYRVSTDTQYF	TRBV2	TRBJ2-3
CASSETPRQGQPQHF	TRBV2	TRBJ1-5
CASSLVGRKGEQFF	TRBV7-2	TRBJ2-1
CASSVTRGTEAFF	TRBV10-1	TRBJ1-1
CSVTRVEEQFF	TRBV29-1	TRBJ2-1
CSASGRDTQYF	TRBV20-1	TRBJ2-3
CASSLIREAGELFF	TRBV5-1	TRBJ2-2
CASSPTGQGGYTF	TRBV7-3	TRBJ1-2
CASNMQGSWGPLHF	TRBV6-1	TRBJ1-6
CASSQYGGITDTQYF	TRBV4-3	TRBJ2-3
CASSLGGLRSGSYEQYF	TRBV5-1	TRBJ2-7
CASSPEGDSTDTQYF	TRBV9	TRBJ2-3